This TCR beta chain was identified during a study of blood T cell repertoires in COVID-19. Study information: Acute and convalescent COVID-19 specimens originated in the United States, Italy and Spain. T cells, B-cell-depleted T cells, or PBMCs provided the cDNA or gDNA that served as material.

Per germline, CDR1 SGDLS and CDR2 YYNGEE. The CDR3 extends over 16 amino acids. V shed 4 bases and J shed 2 bases, with 19 bases lying between them. TCRdb's table, derived via immunoSEQ multiplex PCR, lists solely in-frame clones and lacks some. Found here are hundreds of thousands of clones, approximately 81% of them singletons; the top ten hold about 1%. This receptor was identified in a man in his forties or fifties with acute or convalescent COVID-19. V and J are TRBV9 and TRBJ2-7, with a weak D call TRBD2 (7 bases). Sequencing used peripheral blood. DNA of the CDR3: TGTGCCAGCAGCAAGAGCGGCGGGGGCCTACCCTACGAGCAGTACTTC. As protein: CASSKSGGGLPYEQYF.